One sample yielded the 17 T cell receptor beta chains listed below, sequenced in a study of T-cell reconstitution after alpha-beta-depleted transplantation in children (dated by TCRdb to about 2016). The treatment or condition label for this specimen denotes: allogeneic hematopoietic cell transplantation with graft depleted of TCRalphabeta T cells and CD19 B cells. The library was produced with PCR. Sequencer: Illumina HiSeq 2500. To normalize quantification of the TCRbeta repertoire, the TCR libraries were built with molecular barcoding that relied on unique molecular identifiers. In-frame beta chains were kept once TCRdb had trimmed the public reads at Q25 with fastp and called clones with MiXCR. Each entry merges the rows of one CDR3 protein and shows their most common DNA and genes. The sample profile shows around 200,000 distinct CDR3 sequences; about a tenth of them were found once. The top ten constitute approximately 30% of the sample.

The material sequenced was PBMCs, taken before TCRalphabeta/CD19-depleted stem cell transplant. These receptors all come from a child in the first two years of life with acute myeloid leukemia, due to receive a stem cell transplant.

This clonotype was detected ten times or more. This chain joins TRBV7-2 and TRBJ1-2; possible D gene TRBD1, 5 bases. V was shortened by 3 bases and J by 4 bases, with 12 bases between the two germline ends. Germline V gene data show CDR1 as SGHTA and CDR2 as FQGNSA. This CDR3 has 14 amino acids. DNA of the CDR3: TGTGCCAGCAGCTTCGATGGAGGGACCTATGGCTACACCTTC. Its protein product is CASSFDGGTYGYTF.

Comments on this clonotype: This CDR3 fails to terminate in the conserved phenylalanine or tryptophan, so it likely reflects a read error. The V and J genes are TRBV10-3 and TRBJ2-5; D ambiguous. Trimming stripped 4 bases from V and 7 bases from J, with 10 bases between. The CDR3 contains 12 residues. The germline V gene has CDR1 ENHRY and CDR2 SYGVKD. The CDR3 loop is CAISGVEGTQYL. CDR3 bases: TGTGCCATCAGTGGGGTGGAAGGGACCCAGTACCTC.

This chain connects TRBV29-1 to TRBJ1-4; 10 bases line up with TRBD1. The CDR3 covers 13 residues. The ends lost 5 bases at V and 8 bases at J; junction bases unmatched: 5. Germline assignment: CDR1 SQVTM and CDR2 ANQGSEA. The CDR3 sequence is CSVPGTGAEKLFF. The CDR3 region has the DNA TGCAGCGTTCCCGGGACAGGGGCCGAAAAACTGTTTTTT.

About this clonotype itself: A read error may be the cause here, since a much bigger clone is one base away. The J gene is TRBJ2-3, the V gene TRBV27; D might be TRBD2 (6 bases). This CDR3 is built from 13 residues. The V end was cut by 10 bases, the J end by 1 base, with 12 bases between. CDR1 MNHEY and CDR2 SMNVEV come from the germline V gene (reference sequence). This CDR3 reads CATRAGCTDTQYF. CDR3 DNA: TGTGCCACCCGAGCGGGCTGCACAGATACGCAGTATTTT.

This clonotype was recorded many times. The rearrangement links TRBV5-1 to TRBJ1-3; the D is unclear. CDR1 is SGHRS, CDR2 YFSETQ, per germline. There are 14 residues in the CDR3. V was trimmed by 3 bases and J by 3 bases, leaving 10 bases between them. The chain's CDR3 is CASSSGWIGNTIYF. Written as DNA, the CDR3 is TGCGCCAGCAGCTCCGGATGGATTGGAAACACCATATATTTT.

This clonotype was counted many times. This chain uses TRBV25-1 with TRBJ1-5; 7 nucleotides match TRBD1. Trimming at V came to 8 bases and at J to 5 bases, leaving 6 bases not matched to a gene. Per the germline V gene, CDR1 is MGHDK and CDR2 is SYGVNS. CDR3 length: 13 residues. In DNA, the CDR3 is TGTGCCAGCTCCGGGACAGCAGATCAGCCCCAGCATTTT. It specifies CASSGTADQPQHF.

This clonotype was seen many times. The chain carries TRBV5-8 and TRBJ2-2; 13 bases are a match to TRBD2. V lost 4 bases, J lost 4 bases, and 7 bases stayed unmatched. The length of the CDR3 is 17 residues. Germline lookup yields CDR1 SGHTS and CDR2 YDEGEE. The CDR3 here is CASSPGLAGVLTGELFF. CDR3 nucleotide sequence: TGTGCCAGCAGCCCAGGACTAGCGGGAGTCCTCACCGGGGAGCTGTTTTTT.

In this sample, this clonotype turned up many times. This chain links TRBV24-1 with TRBJ2-2; D possibly corresponds to TRBD1 (6 bases). Germline-derived CDR1 and CDR2 are KGHDR and SFDVKD. The CDR3 totals 17 residues. V was trimmed by 0 bases and J by 4 bases, leaving 14 bases between them. The CDR3 DNA follows: TGTGCCACCAGTGATTTGCCCTGGACAGCTAGCACCGGGGAGCTGTTTTTT. Its protein is CATSDLPWTASTGELFF.

The table lists this clonotype with many counts. The chain uses TRBV20-1 and TRBJ2-1; a weak D match, TRBD2 (6 bases). This CDR3 contains 12 residues. Germline V CDR1 and CDR2: DFQATT, SNEGSKA (reference sequence). V lost 0 bases and J 9 bases, leaving 9 bases between the germline ends. The CDR3 nucleotides are TGCAGTGCTAGAGATCGGCGGGGTGAGCAGTTCTTC. Protein: CSARDRRGEQFF.

In this sample, this clonotype turned up once. The chain carries TRBV2 and TRBJ2-3; tentative D call: TRBD1 (5 bases). V shed 6 bases and J shed 4 bases, with 14 bases lying between them. The CDR3 is 14 residues long. Germline lookup yields CDR1 SNHLY and CDR2 FYNNEI. The CDR3 region has the DNA TGTGCCAGCAGGCAGGGCGGAGCCCCAGATACGCAGTATTTT. Translation: CASRQGGAPDTQYF.

There are many counts of this clonotype. The rearrangement joins TRBV20-1 to TRBJ2-2; 8 positions agree with TRBD2. From germline, CDR1 is DFQATT and CDR2 SNEGSKA (reference sequence). J lost 7 bases, V lost 3 bases, and 10 bases had no gene match. This CDR3 is 15 amino acids long. DNA for the CDR3: TGCAGTGCTAGGGACCCGGGAGGGACGTACGGGGAGCTGTTTTTT. It yields the protein CSARDPGGTYGELFF.

This clonotype was found many times. Mismatch with germline at one junction end may stem from a read error. This chain joins TRBV20-1 and TRBJ1-1; D ambiguous. CDR1 and CDR2 (germline): DFQATT, SNEGSKA (reference sequence). This CDR3 has 14 residues. The CDR3 spells CSARDENWRTEAFF. Here the CDR3 DNA reads TGCAGTGCTCGAGACGAAAATTGGCGGACTGAAGCTTTCTTT.

This clonotype was picked up many times. The CDR3 DNA reads as TGTGCCAGCAGCTCGATCCACAGGGGCGGCGGGGAGCTGTTTTTT. Protein product: CASSSIHRGGGELFF. This chain connects TRBV7-9 to TRBJ2-2; the match to TRBD1 covers 7 bases. Trimming took 4 bases from V and 7 from J; bases not matched to a gene: 9. The CDR3 is made up of 15 amino acids. CDR1 is SEHNR, CDR2 FQNEAQ, per germline (reference sequence).

This clonotype has ten or more counts. The rearrangement joins TRBV7-9 to TRBJ2-1; 7 bases align to TRBD1. Germline V gene sequence: CDR1 SEHNR, CDR2 FQNEAQ (reference sequence). Unmatched junction bases numbered 11, after V lost 5 bases and J lost 4 bases. The CDR3 is 16 amino acids. CDR3 DNA sequence: TGTGCCAGCAGCGTGACACAGGGGCCAAAGTACAATGAGCAGTTCTTC. This encodes CASSVTQGPKYNEQFF.

V gene TRBV12-3 or TRBV12-4 combines with J gene TRBJ1-5, with no clear D. This CDR3 spans 14 amino acids. V lost 3 bases, J lost 5 bases, and 11 bases lay in between. The CDR3 sequence is CASSLGNGHQPQHF. CDR3 nucleotide sequence: TGTGCCAGCAGTTTGGGGAACGGCCATCAGCCCCAGCATTTT.

This clonotype was counted many times. The chain combines TRBV5-1 with TRBJ1-2, with 11 positions matching TRBD1. V lost 4 bases, J lost 4 bases, and 6 bases stayed unmatched. The CDR3 is made up of 15 amino acids. Per germline, CDR1 SGHRS and CDR2 YFSETQ. CDR3 DNA sequence: TGCGCCAGCAGCATCCGGACAGGGGGCGGCTATGGCTACACCTTC. Amino acid sequence: CASSIRTGGGYGYTF.

Many counts were recorded for this clonotype. CDR3 in amino acids: CASSGQGVTSSYEQYF. CDR3 DNA: TGTGCCAGCAGTGGGCAAGGAGTCACAAGCTCCTACGAGCAGTACTTC. This chain joins TRBV6-1 and TRBJ2-7; D gene uncertain. Trimming cost V 4 bases and J 0 bases, with 16 bases left between them. The germline V gene has CDR1 MNHNS and CDR2 SASEGT. This CDR3 spans 16 amino acids.